One sample yielded the 23 T cell receptor beta chains listed below, sequenced in a study of T cells expressing NK-cell markers. Using the 5' RACE reads, TCRdb records one entry per CDR3 protein without DNA. The clone table shows 350,000 to 450,000 distinct CDR3 sequences, with the ten largest holding 5% to 5.5%. Sequencing was carried out using blood T cells: a sorted CD56 or NKG2C T cell subset, CD4+ or CD8+ T cells, or bulk PBMC T cells (not recorded which). Source of these receptors: a man between 18 and 69 years old in good health.

This chain links TRBV6-5 with TRBJ2-2; TCRdb lists TRBD2, though no DNA is available to test this call. Looked up from germline, CDR1 is MNHEY and CDR2 is SVGAGI. The CDR3 spans 19 residues. The CDR3 protein is CASSYSLLAGGRGTGELFF.

This chain uses TRBV7-2 with TRBJ2-2; no DNA is available, so the TRBD2 call from TCRdb remains unchecked. The CDR3 extends over 15 amino acids. The germline CDR1 and CDR2 sequences are SGHTA and FQGNSA. CDR3 protein: CASSLGASPHGELFF. Supplemented by reference TRBV7-2 and TRBJ2-2, the full variable domain reads GAGVSQSPSNKVTEKGKDVELRCDPISGHTALYWYRQSLGQGLEFLIYFQGNSAPDKSGLPSDRFSAERTGGSVSTLTIQRTQQEDSAVYLCASSLGASPHGELFFGEGSRLTVL.

V gene TRBV19 combines with J gene TRBJ1-6; TCRdb's D call, TRBD1, is unchecked because there is no DNA. Germline CDR1 and CDR2: LNHDA and SQIVND (reference sequence). CDR3 length: 14 residues. CDR3 region: CASTAGQGISPLHF.

The V call is TRBV4-1, the J call TRBJ2-1; TCRdb's D call of TRBD1 is untestable without DNA. In germline, CDR1 is MGHRA, CDR2 YSYEKL. CDR3 size: 16 residues. CDR3 sequence: CASSPPGGQGNNEQFF.

The chain is built from TRBV15 and TRBJ1-4; lacking DNA, the TRBD1 call made by TCRdb goes unchecked. The CDR3 runs 14 residues. Germline V gene lookup returns CDR1 LNHNV and CDR2 YYDKDF (reference sequence). The CDR3 here is CATRRTGGDEKLFF.

The gene calls are TRBV7-8 and TRBJ2-7; TCRdb returns TRBD1, unconfirmable since there is no DNA. The CDR3 has 11 residues. Germline V gene data show CDR1 as SGHVS and CDR2 as FQNEAQ. CDR3 sequence: CASSLRDRVYF.

The V call is TRBV2, the J call TRBJ2-3; TCRdb proposes TRBD2, but this gene call is untestable without DNA. The CDR3 runs 16 residues. The germline V gene encodes CDR1 SNHLY and CDR2 FYNNEI. This chain's CDR3 is CASRTVRAGRRGTQYF.

This chain links TRBV12-3 or TRBV12-4 with TRBJ2-3. The CDR3 has 16 residues. The CDR3 is CASSSVRRASTDTQYF.

This rearrangement joins TRBV5-5 to TRBJ1-2; the D call from TCRdb, TRBD1, cannot be confirmed without DNA. The CDR3 has 13 residues. Per the germline V gene, CDR1 is SGHKS and CDR2 is YYEKEE (reference sequence). The CDR3 spells CASSLDRGLPDTF.

V gene TRBV4-1 combines with J gene TRBJ2-3; without DNA, the TCRdb call of TRBD2 cannot be checked. The CDR3 runs 17 residues. The germline V gene encodes CDR1 MGHRA and CDR2 YSYEKL. The chain's CDR3 is CASSRLFSGGAQDTQYF.

The chain employs TRBV11-2 and TRBJ2-7; the D call from TCRdb, TRBD1, cannot be confirmed without DNA. The V gene's germline CDR1 is SGHAT and CDR2 FQNNGV. This CDR3 spans 13 amino acids. The CDR3 reads CASSLIKGTEQYF.

J is TRBJ2-5 and V is TRBV7-9. The CDR3 runs 14 residues. The germline V gene encodes CDR1 SEHNR and CDR2 FQNEAQ (reference sequence). CDR3 amino acids: CASSLGSGTETQYF.

The rearrangement joins TRBV5-1 to TRBJ2-6; as DNA is missing, the TRBD2 call by TCRdb cannot be tested. The CDR3 spans 17 residues. The germline V gene encodes CDR1 SGHRS and CDR2 YFSETQ. The CDR3 here is CASSLGLAISGANVLTF.

CDR3 loop: CASSKTGTVNTGELFF. This chain connects TRBV6-1 to TRBJ2-2; TCRdb returns TRBD1, unconfirmable since there is no DNA. In germline, CDR1 is MNHNS, CDR2 SASEGT. This CDR3 contains 16 residues.

V is TRBV12-3 or TRBV12-4 and J is TRBJ2-3; the D gene TCRdb calls, TRBD1, cannot be checked with no DNA. The length of the CDR3 is 14 residues. This CDR3 is CASLDRGQGDTQYF.

The chain recombines TRBV10-3 with TRBJ2-3; there is no DNA to check the TCRdb D call of TRBD1. The CDR3 totals 13 residues. The germline V gene has CDR1 ENHRY and CDR2 SYGVKD. The chain's CDR3 is CAISEQGRGTQYF.

V usage is TRBV7-2 and J usage is TRBJ1-6. The CDR3 is 15 residues long. Germline V gene sequence: CDR1 SGHTA, CDR2 FQGNSA. CDR3 region: CASSLPGTFNSPLHF.

The V call is TRBV6-5, the J call TRBJ2-7; TCRdb gives TRBD2 as the D gene, but with no DNA this cannot be confirmed. The germline V gene has CDR1 MNHEY and CDR2 SVGAGI. The CDR3 has 15 residues. CDR3 amino acids: CASSYQWVADYEQYF.

The chain employs TRBV24-1 and TRBJ2-1; TCRdb reports TRBD1, a call that lacks DNA to check it against. CDR3 length equals 17 residues. The germline gives CDR1 KGHDR, CDR2 SFDVKD. CDR3 amino acids: CATSDMRPGQGLYEQFF.

This chain links TRBV25-1 with TRBJ2-3; TCRdb picks TRBD2, but there is no DNA to check that call. CDR1 and CDR2 (germline): MGHDK, SYGVNS. The CDR3 has 16 amino acids. The CDR3 is CASSDPILGSSDTQYF.

The J gene is TRBJ2-1, the V gene TRBV19; TCRdb's D call, TRBD2, is unchecked because there is no DNA. CDR1 is LNHDA, CDR2 SQIVND, per germline (reference sequence). The length of the CDR3 is 15 residues. CDR3 region: CASSPRTSGINEQFF.

The CDR3 sequence is CASSLSRGTGELFF. The chain recombines TRBV7-2 with TRBJ2-2; TCRdb designates TRBD1, a call that cannot be tested without DNA. Germline values: CDR1 SGHTA, CDR2 FQGNSA. This CDR3 region has 14 residues.

V is TRBV9 and J is TRBJ2-7; TCRdb proposes TRBD2, but this gene call is untestable without DNA. Germline CDR1 is SGDLS and CDR2 is YYNGEE. The CDR3 is 15 residues long. The CDR3 sequence is CASSVGPSQSYEQYF.